This entry concerns a single T cell receptor beta chain. cDNA came from roughly 0.53 to 1 ug RNA primed by random hexamers. The CDR3 of TCR beta was amplified by immunoSEQ multiplex PCR across 54 Vbeta and 13 Jbeta. TCRdb redid the calling of the immunoSEQ multiplex PCR reads with MiXCR, one entry per CDR3 protein. Seen here are some 450,000 distinct CDR3 sequences, around 85% observed once, and the top ten hold about 0.12%. In contrast to the negatively isolated CD8+ and CD4+ T cells, TEMRA cells were FACS-enriched. This specimen belongs to a study of CD8 T cells in Susac syndrome. Sequencing was performed on CD8+ T cells from PBMCs. The receptor was isolated from a human donor with multiple sclerosis.

The CDR3 is CASSYSAALNTEAFF. Here the CDR3 DNA reads TGTGCCAGCAGTTACTCGGCAGCCTTGAACACTGAAGCTTTCTTT. The chain combines TRBV6-5 with TRBJ1-1; D is ambiguous. V lost 0 bases, J lost 0 bases, and 8 bases lay in between. CDR1 MNHEY and CDR2 SVGAGI come from the germline V gene. The CDR3 is made up of 15 amino acids.